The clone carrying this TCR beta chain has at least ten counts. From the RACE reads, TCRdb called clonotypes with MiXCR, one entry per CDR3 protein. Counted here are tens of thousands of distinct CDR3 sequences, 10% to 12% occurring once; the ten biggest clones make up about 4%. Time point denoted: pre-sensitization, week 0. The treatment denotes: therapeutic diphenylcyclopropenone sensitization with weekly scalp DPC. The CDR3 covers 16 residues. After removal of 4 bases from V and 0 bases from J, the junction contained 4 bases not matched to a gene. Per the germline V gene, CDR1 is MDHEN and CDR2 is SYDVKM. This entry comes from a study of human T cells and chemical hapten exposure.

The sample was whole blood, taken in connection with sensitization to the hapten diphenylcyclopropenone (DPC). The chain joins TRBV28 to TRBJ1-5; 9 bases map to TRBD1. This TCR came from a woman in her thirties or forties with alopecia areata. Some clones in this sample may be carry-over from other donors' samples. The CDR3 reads CASSSTGGYSNQPQHF. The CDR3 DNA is TGTGCCAGCAGTTCGACAGGGGGGTATAGCAATCAGCCCCAGCATTTT.